A selection of T cell receptor beta chains follows, all from one sample in a study of blood T cell repertoires in COVID-19. Repertoires were generated with immunoSEQ multiplex PCR, while TCRdb's copy carries only in-frame clones and drops some. Here the sample spans over 200,000 clones, about 90% being singletons. Sequenced material: peripheral blood. The receptors derive from a woman in her sixties with acute or convalescent COVID-19. CDR3s include the opening cysteine and the closing phenylalanine or tryptophan. Fields, in order: J gene, V gene, D gene, clone size, CDR3 protein, CDR3 DNA. The D gene is left open where the match is weak. Only part of the rows carry a size: once, few, many, or a class if the clone is expanded.

TRBJ2-3 | TRBV5-1 | - | - | CASSRDLSTDTQYF | TGCGCCAGCTCAAGGGACTTAAGCACAGATACGCAGTATTTT
TRBJ2-1 | TRBV6-5 | TRBD2 | once | CASSRGLAGKEQFF | TGTGCCAGCAGTCGCGGACTAGCTGGTAAGGAGCAGTTCTTC
TRBJ2-7 | TRBV11-2 | - | - | CASSSTRPPGEQYF | TGTGCCAGCAGCTCCACTAGGCCACCGGGCGAGCAGTACTTC
TRBJ2-1 | TRBV7-2 | TRBD2 | - | CASSFRQSGTSGNEQFF | TGTGCCAGCAGCTTCCGACAGAGTGGGACTAGCGGCAATGAGCAGTTCTTC
TRBJ1-1 | TRBV5-1 | - | - | CASSFRAGDTEAFF | TGCGCCAGCAGCTTCCGCGCAGGGGACACTGAAGCTTTCTTT
TRBJ1-4 | TRBV30 | - | - | CAWSVLREKLFF | TGTGCCTGGAGTGTACTGCGAGAAAAACTGTTTTTT
TRBJ2-3 | TRBV5-1 | TRBD2 | - | CASSSSTSGGADTQYF | TGCGCCAGCAGCTCGTCGACTAGCGGGGGGGCAGATACGCAGTATTTT
TRBJ1-2 | TRBV7-2 | TRBD1 | - | CASSSYQGAEGYTF | TGTGCCAGCAGCTCGTACCAGGGGGCCGAGGGCTACACCTTC
TRBJ1-3 | TRBV7-6 | TRBD1 | few | CASSADRALLSGNTIYF | TGTGCCAGCAGCGCGGACAGGGCTCTACTCTCTGGAAACACCATATATTTT
TRBJ1-5 | TRBV7-6 | TRBD1 | - | CASSPQGAQPQHF | TGTGCCAGCAGCCCACAGGGGGCACAGCCCCAGCATTTT
TRBJ2-1 | TRBV11-3 | - | once | CASSLRGAGAYNEQFF | TGTGCCAGCAGCTTAAGGGGGGCGGGGGCCTACAATGAGCAGTTCTTC
TRBJ2-1 | TRBV29-1 | TRBD1 | once | CSVAPTGAHNEQFF | TGCAGCGTTGCCCCGACAGGGGCACACAATGAGCAGTTCTTC
TRBJ1-1 | TRBV6-5 | - | - | CASSYSAGFF | TGTGCCAGCAGTTACTCCGCAGGTTTCTTT
TRBJ2-3 | TRBV11-2 | TRBD2 | - | CASSPLTSGITDTQYF | TGTGCCAGCAGCCCTCTAACTAGCGGGATCACAGATACGCAGTATTTT
TRBJ1-2 | TRBV7-2 | TRBD1 | - | CASSFQGAGDYGYTF | TGTGCCAGCAGCTTCCAGGGGGCCGGGGACTATGGCTACACCTTC
TRBJ1-3 | TRBV19 | - | once | CASSEGRDMNTIYF | TGTGCCAGTAGTGAAGGTCGGGACATGAACACCATATATTTT
TRBJ2-2 | TRBV6-2/TRBV6-3 | - | - | CASSLPTGKSGELFF | TGTGCCAGCAGTTTACCCACAGGGAAATCGGGGGAGCTGTTTTTT
TRBJ2-7 | TRBV7-9 | TRBD1 | few | CASSLGQGVYYEQYF | TGTGCCAGCAGCTTAGGTCAGGGGGTTTACTACGAGCAGTACTTC
TRBJ1-1 | TRBV7-2 | TRBD1 | - | CASRDNRGLNTEAFF | TGTGCCAGCAGGGATAACAGGGGGTTGAACACTGAAGCTTTCTTT
TRBJ1-1 | TRBV30 | TRBD1 | - | CAWRGQRINEAFF | TGTGCCTGGAGGGGACAGAGAATAAACGAAGCTTTCTTT
TRBJ2-5 | TRBV9 | - | few | CASSVARGETQYF | TGTGCCAGCAGCGTAGCTCGCGGGGAGACCCAGTACTTC
TRBJ1-1 | TRBV10-1 | TRBD1 | - | CASSGGDAQNTEAFF | TGCGCCAGCTCAGGGGGAGATGCCCAGAACACTGAAGCTTTCTTT
TRBJ2-1 | TRBV13 | TRBD1 | - | CASSPEGQGAWDNEQFF | TGTGCCAGCAGCCCCGAGGGACAGGGGGCGTGGGACAATGAGCAGTTCTTC
TRBJ1-1 | TRBV6-4 | TRBD1 | - | CASSDSMEGATEAFF | TGTGCCAGCAGTGACTCGATGGAGGGGGCCACTGAAGCTTTCTTT
TRBJ1-3 | TRBV27 | TRBD1 | - | CASSIDRGMGNTIYF | TGTGCCAGCAGTATCGACAGGGGGATGGGAAACACCATATATTTT
TRBJ1-2 | TRBV5-1 | - | - | CASSLDSYGYTF | TGCGCCAGCAGCTTGGACAGTTATGGCTACACCTTC
TRBJ2-3 | TRBV3-1/TRBV3-2 | TRBD2 | - | CASSLSGGGSDTQYF | TGTGCCAGCAGCCTAAGCGGCGGGGGGAGTGATACGCAGTATTTT
TRBJ2-5 | TRBV9 | TRBD2 | - | CASSVGTSGGAGETQYF | TGTGCCAGCAGCGTAGGAACTAGCGGGGGGGCCGGAGAGACCCAGTACTTC
TRBJ2-2 | TRBV27 | TRBD2 | - | CASTWGSGVTGELFF | TGTGCCAGCACCTGGGGTAGCGGGGTCACCGGGGAGCTGTTTTTT
TRBJ2-1 | TRBV6-2/TRBV6-3 | TRBD1 | - | CASSGTVRGEQFF | TGTGCCAGCAGCGGGACAGTTCGGGGTGAGCAGTTCTTC
TRBJ1-4 | TRBV11-2 | - | - | CASSFDRLNEKLFF | TGTGCCAGCAGCTTCGACAGGCTTAATGAAAAACTGTTTTTT
TRBJ2-3 | TRBV4-3 | TRBD1 | - | CASSQDGQGRMDTQYF | TGCGCCAGCAGCCAGGATGGACAGGGAAGGATGGATACGCAGTATTTT
TRBJ2-2 | TRBV12-5 | TRBD1 | few | CASGLASTPLRGTGELFF | TGTGCTAGTGGTTTGGCCTCTACACCCCTCAGGGGGACCGGGGAGCTGTTTTTT
TRBJ2-2 | TRBV18 | TRBD1 | - | CASSPQQGKAGELFF | TGTGCCAGCTCACCACAACAGGGGAAGGCCGGGGAGCTGTTTTTT
TRBJ1-2 | TRBV18 | TRBD1 | - | CASSPDRAEGYTF | TGTGCCAGCTCACCGGACAGGGCGGAAGGCTACACCTTC
TRBJ2-5 | TRBV21-1 | - | - | CASSKEEGAGQETQYF | TGTGCCAGCAGCAAAGAAGAGGGGGCGGGTCAAGAGACCCAGTACTTC
TRBJ1-2 | TRBV2 | - | - | CASLVGNYGYTF | TGTGCCAGTCTGGTGGGCAACTATGGCTACACCTTC
TRBJ1-5 | TRBV19 | - | - | CASSPYRDFQPQHF | TGTGCCAGTAGTCCATACAGGGATTTTCAGCCCCAGCATTTT
TRBJ2-3 | TRBV24-1 | - | - | CATNGGGRGTDTQYF | TGTGCCACCAATGGCGGGGGCAGGGGCACAGATACGCAGTATTTT
TRBJ1-2 | TRBV5-1 | - | - | CASSLAVRANYGYTF | TGCGCCAGCAGCTTGGCCGTCAGGGCGAACTATGGCTACACCTTC
TRBJ1-4 | TRBV4-1 | - | - | CASSQGGAANEKLFF | TGCGCCAGCAGCCAAGGCGGGGCGGCTAATGAAAAACTGTTTTTT
TRBJ2-4 | TRBV19 | TRBD1 | - | CASSIGTGIAKNIQYF | TGTGCCAGTAGTATAGGGACAGGGATAGCCAAAAACATTCAGTACTTC
TRBJ2-5 | TRBV5-1 | TRBD2 | - | CASSQGLGETQYF | TGCGCCAGCAGCCAGGGACTAGGTGAGACCCAGTACTTC
TRBJ2-2 | TRBV7-7 | TRBD2 | - | CASSKGLAGGTGELFF | TGTGCCAGCAGCAAGGGACTAGCGGGAGGGACCGGGGAGCTGTTTTTT